This is a list of T cell receptor beta chains from one sample in a study of blood T cell repertoires in COVID-19. Some clones are missing from TCRdb's copy, which holds only in-frame ones; the method was immunoSEQ multiplex PCR. The data contain more than 150,000 clones, 80% to 85% of them singletons. The sample comprised peripheral blood. These receptors all stem from a woman aged 40 to 55 with acute or convalescent COVID-19. The CDR3 runs from the conserved cysteine through the conserved F or W. The D gene is left open where the match is weak. Clone size is stated in some rows and not others, as once, few, many or a class when expanded.

v_gene	d_gene	len	j_gene	abundance	CDR3nt	CDR3aa
TRBV6-1	TRBD1	17	TRBJ1-5	NA	TGTGCCAGCAGTGTACTAAGATACAGGGGGCAGGGGCAGCCCCAGCATTTT	CASSVLRYRGQGQPQHF
TRBV19	TRBD2	16	TRBJ2-2	NA	TGTGCCAGTAGTCCGAGCGGGAGGGCGGGCACCGGGGAGCTGTTTTTT	CASSPSGRAGTGELFF
TRBV10-3	NA	15	TRBJ1-1	once	TGTGCCATCAGTGAAGGTGGGGAGGGCCCGAAAGAAGCTTTCTTT	CAISEGGEGPKEAFF
TRBV27	NA	13	TRBJ1-2	few	TGTGCCAGCAGTTTTAATTCTAACTATGGCTACACCTTC	CASSFNSNYGYTF
TRBV27	TRBD1	17	TRBJ1-4	NA	TGTGCCAGCAGTCACGACAGGGCCAGTGCAACTAATGAAAAACTGTTTTTT	CASSHDRASATNEKLFF
TRBV5-1	TRBD2	16	TRBJ2-2	NA	TGCGCCAGCAGCTTGGGGGGACTAGCACGTACCGGGGAGCTGTTTTTT	CASSLGGLARTGELFF
TRBV30	NA	11	TRBJ2-7	NA	TGTGCCTGGAGTGGGGCCGAAAGGCAGTACTTC	CAWSGAERQYF
TRBV7-8	NA	14	TRBJ1-1	NA	TGTGCCAGCAGCTTACTCGGGTGGAGCACTGAAGCTTTCTTT	CASSLLGWSTEAFF
TRBV6-1	NA	17	TRBJ2-1	NA	TGTGCCAGCAGTCAAGCGCTAAGCCCGAGCTCCTACAATGAGCAGTTCTTC	CASSQALSPSSYNEQFF
TRBV6-5	NA	13	TRBJ1-5	NA	TGTGCCAGCAGTTACACGGTCAATCAGCCCCAGCATTTT	CASSYTVNQPQHF
TRBV9	TRBD1	15	TRBJ1-1	NA	TGTGCCAGCAGCGTCGTCAGGGGGTACACCACTGAAGCTTTCTTT	CASSVVRGYTTEAFF
TRBV11-3	TRBD2	15	TRBJ2-2	once	TGTGCCAGCAGCCCGGGACTAGCTGACACCGGGGAGCTGTTTTTT	CASSPGLADTGELFF
TRBV7-2	NA	13	TRBJ1-2	few	TGTGCCAGCAGCTTCCCAGCTAACTATGGCTACACCTTC	CASSFPANYGYTF
TRBV5-1	TRBD2	11	TRBJ2-7	NA	TGCGCCAGCCAGGGAGGGTACGAGCAGTACTTC	CASQGGYEQYF
TRBV6-5	NA	14	TRBJ2-7	NA	TGTGCCAGCAACCTCGACAGGAGCTTCTACGAGCAGTACTTC	CASNLDRSFYEQYF
TRBV5-5	TRBD1	14	TRBJ1-2	NA	TGTGCCAGCAGCTTGCCCACAGGGGACTATGGCTACACCTTC	CASSLPTGDYGYTF
TRBV19	NA	14	TRBJ1-6	few	TGTGCCAGTAGTATGGCAACGAGGGATTCACCCCTCCACTTT	CASSMATRDSPLHF
TRBV28	TRBD1	12	TRBJ1-5	NA	TGTGCCAGCAGCCAACAGGGGGGCCCCCAGCATTTT	CASSQQGGPQHF
TRBV4-1	TRBD1	15	TRBJ2-7	NA	TGCGCCAGCAGCCAAGATGGGGGACAGTCCTACGAGCAGTACTTC	CASSQDGGQSYEQYF
TRBV11-2	TRBD2	19	TRBJ2-5	NA	TGTGCCAGCAGCTTACGAGTTCAAGGTGGGCTAGCGGGGCGAGAGACCCAGTACTTC	CASSLRVQGGLAGRETQYF
TRBV18	TRBD1	15	TRBJ2-1	NA	TGTGCCAGCTCACCACTCCAGGGGGCGAGGAATGAGCAGTTCTTC	CASSPLQGARNEQFF
TRBV19	TRBD2	14	TRBJ2-7	NA	TGTGCCAGTAGGAGAACTAGCGGGAGGGACGAGCAGTACTTC	CASRRTSGRDEQYF
TRBV9	NA	18	TRBJ1-2	NA	TGTGCCAGCAGCGTAGGGGCGGGAAGAGGGGAGGTTAACTATGGCTACACCTTC	CASSVGAGRGEVNYGYTF
TRBV2	NA	13	TRBJ1-4	NA	TGTGCCAGCTCTATGTCAACTAATGAAAAACTGTTTTTT	CASSMSTNEKLFF
TRBV6-5	NA	16	TRBJ1-6	NA	TGTGCCAGCAGTTACTCTATGAGCTCCTATAATTCACCCCTCCACTTT	CASSYSMSSYNSPLHF
TRBV28	TRBD2	14	TRBJ2-7	NA	TGTGCCAGCAGTTTCGGCGGGAGTGGTAACGAGCAGTACTTC	CASSFGGSGNEQYF
TRBV29-1	TRBD1	13	TRBJ1-2	NA	TGCAGCGTTGGAGGCGACAGGGGGCTTGGCTACACCTTC	CSVGGDRGLGYTF
TRBV30	NA	13	TRBJ1-5	NA	TGTGCCTGGAGGATGACAGGAGGTCAGCCCCAGCATTTT	CAWRMTGGQPQHF
TRBV7-2	TRBD1	15	TRBJ1-2	NA	TGTGCCAGCAGCCCCGACGGGACAGGGGAATATGGCTACACCTTC	CASSPDGTGEYGYTF
TRBV5-1	NA	15	TRBJ1-4	NA	TGCGCCAGCAGTCGCCCCGAACAGATTAATGAAAAACTGTTTTTT	CASSRPEQINEKLFF
TRBV21-1	NA	16	TRBJ2-1	NA	TGTGCCAGCAGTCAAATATACCCCTACCTAAACAATGAGCAGTTCTTC	CASSQIYPYLNNEQFF
TRBV2	NA	15	TRBJ1-5	NA	TGTGCCAGCAGTGTCAGGGGTGCTCTCGGTCAGCCCCAGCATTTT	CASSVRGALGQPQHF
TRBV11-2	NA	13	TRBJ2-1	NA	TGTGCCAGCAGCTTCGGAGGGGCGCGGGAGCAGTTCTTC	CASSFGGAREQFF
TRBV6-6	NA	14	TRBJ2-7	NA	TGTGCCAGCAGACAGGCTCCCCCCTCCTACGAGCAGTACTTC	CASRQAPPSYEQYF
TRBV4-2	TRBD1	15	TRBJ2-6	NA	TGTGCCAGCAGCTCGACAGGGACCGGGGCCAACGTCCTGACTTTC	CASSSTGTGANVLTF
TRBV20-1	NA	14	TRBJ2-5	once	TGCAGTGCTAGTGGGCGGGCTTCGGGAGAGACCCAGTACTTC	CSASGRASGETQYF
TRBV12-3/TRBV12-4	NA	12	TRBJ2-1	NA	TGTGCCAGCAGTTACAGCATCAATGAGCAGTTCTTC	CASSYSINEQFF
TRBV28	TRBD2	20	TRBJ2-1	once	TGTGCCAGCAGTTTACGAGACTTTACGCTAGCGGGTCCCCCCTACAATGAGCAGTTCTTC	CASSLRDFTLAGPPYNEQFF
TRBV7-9	NA	11	TRBJ1-1	NA	TGTGCCAGCAGCGTTCAGGGTCGGGACATCTTT	CASSVQGRDIF
TRBV30	NA	13	TRBJ1-1	NA	TGTGCCTGGAGTGTACAGGGGAACACTGAAGCTTTCTTT	CAWSVQGNTEAFF
TRBV9	TRBD2	13	TRBJ2-1	NA	TGTGCCAGCAGCGTAGGTTCTAGCGGGATCCTGTTCTTC	CASSVGSSGILFF
TRBV6-5	NA	13	TRBJ2-7	NA	TGTGCCAGCAGTTACTCCCAGGTGGCCGAGCAGTACTTC	CASSYSQVAEQYF
TRBV4-2	NA	15	TRBJ2-1	NA	TGTGCCAGCAGCCCAGGGGGGACAGGGACTAGTGAGCAGTTCTTC	CASSPGGTGTSEQFF
TRBV7-7	NA	13	TRBJ2-1	NA	TGTGCCAGCAGCTTAGGATTCTCGGGGGAGCAGTTCTTC	CASSLGFSGEQFF
TRBV30	TRBD1	13	TRBJ1-1	NA	TGTGCCGTCGGGGGACAGATGAACACTGAAGCTTTCTTT	CAVGGQMNTEAFF
TRBV19	NA	15	TRBJ2-5	NA	TGTGCCAGTAGGACCGGGACAAGGGGTACAGAGACCCAGTACTTC	CASRTGTRGTETQYF
TRBV19	TRBD2	15	TRBJ2-7	NA	TGTGCCAGTAGTATAGGGGGACTAGCGGGCTACGAGCAGTACTTC	CASSIGGLAGYEQYF
TRBV4-1	NA	15	TRBJ2-7	NA	TGCGCCAGCAGCCAAGAACAGGTGCCCCTTTACGAGCAGTACTTC	CASSQEQVPLYEQYF
TRBV4-1	NA	17	TRBJ2-2	NA	TGCGCCAGCAGCCAGGGACTCAGAAGCGTAGGTACCGGGGAGCTGTTTTTT	CASSQGLRSVGTGELFF
TRBV14	TRBD1	13	TRBJ1-1	NA	TGTGCCAGCAGCCACGTGGGACAGGGGAAAACTTTCTTT	CASSHVGQGKTFF
TRBV12-3/TRBV12-4	NA	12	TRBJ1-2	NA	TGTGCCAGCACCCGACACCTCTATGGCTACACCTTC	CASTRHLYGYTF
TRBV7-2	NA	16	TRBJ1-5	NA	TGTGCCAGCAGCTTAACCGGCAGGGCAAGCAATCAGCCCCAGCATTTT	CASSLTGRASNQPQHF
TRBV20-1	TRBD2	15	TRBJ2-1	NA	TGCAGTGCTAGTAGTTCCGGACTAGCAAAGAATGAGCAGTTCTTC	CSASSSGLAKNEQFF
TRBV5-1	NA	16	TRBJ2-1	once	TGCGCCAGCAGCTTGGAAGTGACTAGGCGTTACAATGAGCAGTTCTTC	CASSLEVTRRYNEQFF
TRBV7-2	TRBD1	15	TRBJ1-4	NA	TGTGCCAGCAGCTTACAGGGGGCGGCTAATGAAAAACTGTTTTTT	CASSLQGAANEKLFF
TRBV6-4	TRBD2	16	TRBJ2-1	NA	TGTGCCAGCAGCTTCGCCGGGACTAGCGGGAGCCATGAGCAGTTCTTC	CASSFAGTSGSHEQFF
TRBV11-2	TRBD2	17	TRBJ2-2	NA	TGTGCCAGCAGCTTAGGCCACCTAGCGGGAGTTCGCGGGGAGCTGTTTTTT	CASSLGHLAGVRGELFF
TRBV28	TRBD1	15	TRBJ1-4	NA	TGTGCCAGCTTAATACCGGGACAGGGGAATGAAAAACTGTTTTTT	CASLIPGQGNEKLFF
TRBV27	NA	15	TRBJ2-7	NA	TGTGCCAGCAGTTTAGCCGGGACTCTCTCCTACGAGCAGTACTTC	CASSLAGTLSYEQYF